This T cell receptor (beta chain) was captured by sequencing in a study of post-analysis software for immune sequencing data. Notes on the study in general: Elevated frequency relative to controls characterized four or five TRBV segments in patients, TRBV5-6, TRBV5-1 and TRBV20-1 among them. The normalized Chao1 diversity of multiple sclerosis patients was significantly lower than that of controls. Pronounced co-clustering by F measure was evident among identically batched samples.

This clonotype has only a few counts. Its antigen is not identified. Included in the TCR beta cDNA libraries were unique molecular identifiers. Out of roughly 0.95 to 11 million T cells, 450,000 to 600,000 cDNA molecules were generated. Via MiXCR, TCRdb re-called the PCR reads, giving one row per CDR3 protein. The data show some 890,000 distinct CDR3 sequences, around 50% seen once. This CDR3 contains 12 residues. With 6 bases removed from V and 3 bases from J, the gap between germline ends came to 12 bases. Germline V lookup: CDR1 SQVTM, CDR2 ANQGSEA. The sample comprised blood. The chain employs TRBV29-1 and TRBJ2-7; perhaps TRBD1 as D (6 bases). The sequence was collected from a girl aged 10 to 17 with multiple sclerosis. The CDR3 is CSVRDIGYEQYF. CDR3 nucleotides: TGCAGCGTCCGGGACATAGGCTACGAGCAGTACTTC.